This TCR beta chain was identified during a study of cytomegalovirus exposure and HLA in healthy donors (dated by TCRdb to the late 2010s). Describing the broader study: According to an earlier analysis of 450 to 650 of the donors, about 180 million T cells yielded 117 million unique TCR beta sequences and 276 Gb of sequence data. An early release that covered roughly 600 HLA-typed donors contained approximately 300 gigabases of sequencing data and roughly 84 million unique TCR sequences. Among the approximately 400 genotyped donors, about 83% belonged to the genetic ancestry cluster associated with self-reported Caucasian donors. The study aimed to test whether signatures of past pathogen exposure could be identified by cataloging public T cell receptors. The T cell repertoires of 700 or so subjects were profiled by immunosequencing and related to cytomegalovirus serostatus. Along with the approximately 700-subject first cohort, a separate validation cohort of approximately 110 different subjects was used. The study combined high-throughput TCR immunosequencing, statistical association of individual TCRs with disease status, and machine learning to predict cytomegalovirus infection status. In a later analysis, previously published TCR beta repertoires from 550 to 700 donors were re-analyzed and high-resolution HLA genotyping was added so that TCR occurrence patterns could be studied. Rather than using new phenotypic data, the later analysis identified candidate immune exposures from TCR beta sequences and from how often those sequences occurred across donors. An earlier analysis of 587 of the donors used high-throughput TCR beta sequencing to judge whether each TCR beta V gene segment behaved as functional or pseudogenic. Donor age, sex, ethnicity and CMV serostatus were compiled together with the repertoire data. A later genetic analysis used genome-wide SNP genotypes for 398 of the 666 donors, treating that subset as a discovery cohort. Every discovery cohort repertoire had been produced on one sequencing platform. Class I and class II HLA loci were covered by the typing at four-digit resolution. Typing coverage differed by locus: A, B, C, DRB1 and DQB1 were typed in roughly 629-630 donors, DQA1 in approximately 520, DPA1 in some 610, and DPB1 in 472. Roughly 5 DR-DQ haplotypes were treated as single units for association and clustering because of strong linkage in the cohort. Across about 370 genotyped donors of the cohort, an average of about 220,000 unique TCR beta nucleotide sequences per donor were sequenced, and roughly 18% of those sequences were non-productive.

From cysteine to phenylalanine, the CDR3 is 15 amino acids long. This entry keeps only the CDR3 DNA: 45 bases, framed from base 1. CDR1 and CDR2 were assigned from the germline V gene (reference sequence) as MNHEY and SMNVEV. V gives up 4 bases and J gives up 6 bases, and the segment between their germline ends measures 16 bases. In its sample, this clone was seen a few times. The antigen it binds to is not known. No quality values exist for individual bases; no much larger clone is one base distant. Results the study describes overall, beyond this receptor: The earlier analysis of some 560 of the donors excluded 15 to 20 rarely observed V segments, including chromosome 9 orphons, because counts were too low. A cluster of highly shared sequence variants was judged likely to be a technical artifact of the sequencing pipeline. A few of the identified cytomegalovirus-associated TCR beta chains were confirmed in vitro to be specific for cytomegalovirus antigens. Cytomegalovirus status was reported to be diagnosed by the classifier with high specificity and sensitivity in both the original and validation cohorts. Because HLA typing was missing for some donors at each locus, association tests included only the typed subset. In a later analysis, TCR association rates were found to vary across HLA loci, with the most associated TCRs seen for DRB1 alleles and the fewest for HLA-C alleles. Broadly in line with IMGT annotations, most TCR beta V segments showed up in productive rearrangements about 87% or about 30% of the time in an earlier analysis of a few hundred of the donors. Roughly uniform sequencing depth across donors was assumed in presence/absence analyses, although this assumption may not hold. Linkage disequilibrium might explain the correlated functional status among segregating V segments, but an unknown experimental factor could not be ruled out. In a later genetic analysis, a missense DCLRE1C variant was associated with V-gene and J-gene trimming of TCR beta chains, and the association was replicated in an independent cohort. According to a later genetic analysis, donors in an Asian-associated ancestry cluster had fewer N-insertions in productive TCRs than the approximately 700-donor mean. A later analysis associated 16,951 TCR beta sequences with specific HLA alleles at a false discovery rate of 0.05. A further reported finding was that TCR beta sequences accurately predicted the HLA-A and HLA-B alleles for most subjects in the first cohort. Compared with equally common non-associated chains, HLA-associated TCR beta chains in a later analysis were more clonally expanded and had lower generation probabilities. The only immune exposure information available for the cohort was CMV serostatus. In the study, some 160 TCR beta chains were listed as associated with cytomegalovirus. Most TCR sequences were observed very rarely across donors, whereas some public TCRs were present in many individuals. When HLA alleles, especially DR and DQ, strongly co-occurred, attributing TCR associations to individual alleles was difficult. Because the 87-base-pair reads could not distinguish some IMGT-functional V segments, including TRBV6-2 and TRBV6-3, those segments were excluded. The authors suggested that the approach could potentially be generalized to other disease states and immunological phenotypes. This cohort had only TCR beta chains sequenced, and the lack of alpha or paired-chain data limited which features could be detected. According to a later analysis, parvovirus B19, influenza, CMV and Epstein-Barr virus appeared linked to several top co-occurrence clusters. Most CMV-associated TCR beta chains appeared to be HLA-restricted in a later analysis, and the HLA associations seemed to be driven largely by CMV exposure.

The cohort was made up of approximately 670 healthy bone marrow donors. At the time of sampling, every cohort member was nominally healthy, though immune exposures that went unrecorded were likely present. The donor tested CMV seronegative, placing the donor among the roughly 340 seronegative members of the cohort. A peripheral blood sample was collected from each donor, and TCR beta sequencing was performed on peripheral blood mononuclear cells. The Qiagen DNeasy Blood Extraction Kit was used to extract genomic DNA from the blood cell samples. The receptor library was made with the immunoSEQ multiplex PCR assay. For the multiplex PCR, a mixture combining 60 forward primers for TCR Vbeta segments and 13 reverse primers for TCR Jbeta segments was used. A multiplex PCR assay on genomic DNA amplified the CDR3 region of rearranged TCR beta genes. The Illumina HiSeq System was used to sequence the amplified TCR beta libraries as 87-base-pair reads. In the paper's pipeline: A later analysis tallied 70 million to 100 million unique TCR beta chains across the 650 to 750 repertoires, and some 12 million of those chains were shared by two or more donors. To remove PCR and sequencing errors, raw reads were error-corrected and collapsed into unique sequences using a nearest-neighbor algorithm that merged closely related sequences. Alignment of CDR3 sequences to IMGT reference sequences was used to assign V, D and J gene segments. For a sequence to be retained, a match of at least six nucleotides to both a V gene segment and a J gene segment was required. A rearrangement counted as productive if the CDR3 had no stop codons and remained in frame with V and J, and every other rearrangement counted as non-productive. Following IMGT convention, CDR3 was defined as the stretch from the second conserved V-encoded cysteine to the conserved J-encoded phenylalanine. The earlier analysis of about 500 of the donors excluded sequences that lacked an unambiguous match to a single V gene segment. An earlier analysis of several hundred of the donors classified V segments as functional when productive rearrangements were above 56.7% and as segregating when the standard deviation between donors was above 5%. A statistical classification framework was built to diagnose cytomegalovirus status from the catalog of TCR beta chain sequences. A later analysis assigned V and J genes by comparing TCR nucleotide sequences with IMGT/GENE-DB human TR gene sequences. The TCRdist pipeline was used in a later analysis to assign CDR3 sequences and most-parsimonious VDJ recombination scenarios. In a later analysis, every TCR beta chain was defined by the combination of its CDR3 amino acid sequence and its V-gene family, and reads without a unique V-gene family were dropped. In a later analysis, approximately 640 highly shared, low-generation-probability nucleotide sequences were removed to address suspected cross-contamination and a sequencing artifact. In a later analysis, a clonal expansion index for each public chain was calculated from normalized within-repertoire ranks of inferred template counts. A later analysis computed generation probabilities with a VDJ recombination model fitted to out-of-frame rearrangements, and checked the results against IGoR. A later analysis scored TCR-TCR, TCR-HLA and TCR-CMV co-occurrence with hypergeometric tests, applying a repertoire-size bias correction to TCR pairs. To estimate false discovery rates, a later analysis permuted the HLA or CMV assignments 20 times. In a later analysis, co-occurring TCRs were grouped using DBSCAN, with TCRdist sequence similarity added in when clustering inside HLA-allele-positive subsets. For co-occurrence clustering, repertoires with fewer than 30,000 or more than 120,000 public chains were excluded, along with five or six repertoires with anomalous nucleotide sharing. TCRdb mirrors the immuneACCESS table, restricted to in-frame sequences. Some clones are absent from its copies; in checked studies, under half trace to an unresolved V gene, and the reason for the others is unknown. Clone size and V and J calls were adopted from that table, with D and trimming inferred from the DNA. Recorded for this sample are about 280,000 clones; around nine tenths of them occurred a single time. Roughly 2.1% of the sample lies in the top ten.

The receptor chain draws on TRBV27 and TRBJ2-1; TRBD2 could be the D gene, as 6 bases match. The sequence came from a woman aged 18-30 years in good health and CMV-seronegative. Sequences were obtained from PBMCs. The sequence in DNA is TGTGCCAGCAGTTCCTCCCGACTGGAGGGCAATGAGCAGTTCTTC. The encoded protein is CASSSSRLEGNEQFF.